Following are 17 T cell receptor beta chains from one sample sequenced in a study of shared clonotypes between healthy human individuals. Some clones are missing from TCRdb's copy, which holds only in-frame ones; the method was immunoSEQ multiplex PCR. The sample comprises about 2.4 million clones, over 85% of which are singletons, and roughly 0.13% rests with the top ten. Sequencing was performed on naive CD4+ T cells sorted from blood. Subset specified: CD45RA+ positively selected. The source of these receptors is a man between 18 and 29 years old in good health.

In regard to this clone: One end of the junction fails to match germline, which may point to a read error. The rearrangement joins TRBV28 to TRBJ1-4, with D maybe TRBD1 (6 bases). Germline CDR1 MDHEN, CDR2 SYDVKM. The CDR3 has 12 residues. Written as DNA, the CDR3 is TGTGCCAGCAGTTTAGCCGGACAGACGTGGGTTTTT. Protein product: CASSLAGQTWVF.

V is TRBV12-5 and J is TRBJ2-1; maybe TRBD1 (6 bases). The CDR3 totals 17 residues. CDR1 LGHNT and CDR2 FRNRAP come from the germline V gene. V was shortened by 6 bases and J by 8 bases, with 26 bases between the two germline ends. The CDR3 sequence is CASGIGQHRAHNDEQFF. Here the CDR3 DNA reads TGTGCTAGTGGCATCGGACAGCATCGGGCACATAACGATGAGCAGTTCTTC. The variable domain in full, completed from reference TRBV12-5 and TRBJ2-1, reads DARVTQTPRHKVTEMGQEVTMRCQPILGHNTVFWYRQTMMQGLELLAYFRNRAPLDDSGMPKDRFSAEMPDATLATLKIQPSEPRDSAVYFCASGIGQHRAHNDEQFFGPGTRLTVL.

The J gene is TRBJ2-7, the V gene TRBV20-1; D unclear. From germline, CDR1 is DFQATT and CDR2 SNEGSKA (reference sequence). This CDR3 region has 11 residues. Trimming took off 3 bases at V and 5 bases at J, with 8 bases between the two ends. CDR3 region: CSARNNDEQYF. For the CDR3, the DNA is TGCAGTGCTAGGAATAACGACGAGCAGTACTTC.

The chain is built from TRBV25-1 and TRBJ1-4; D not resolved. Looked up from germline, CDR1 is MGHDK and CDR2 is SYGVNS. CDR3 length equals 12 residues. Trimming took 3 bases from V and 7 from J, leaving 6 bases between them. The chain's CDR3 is CASSDPPEKLFF. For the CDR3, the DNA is TGTGCCAGCAGTGATCCACCTGAAAAACTGTTTTTT.

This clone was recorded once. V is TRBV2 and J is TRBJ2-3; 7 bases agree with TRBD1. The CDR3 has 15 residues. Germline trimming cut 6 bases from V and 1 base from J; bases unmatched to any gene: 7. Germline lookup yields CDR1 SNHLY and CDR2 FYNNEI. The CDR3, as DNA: TGTGCCAGCAGCGCCGACAGGGATGGCACAGATACGCAGTATTTT. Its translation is CASSADRDGTDTQYF. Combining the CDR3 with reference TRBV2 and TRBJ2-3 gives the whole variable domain EPEVTQTPSHQVTQMGQEVILRCVPISNHLYFYWYRQILGQKVEFLVSFYNNEISEKSEIFDDQFSVERPDGSNFTLKIRSTKLEDSAMYFCASSADRDGTDTQYFGPGTRLTVL.

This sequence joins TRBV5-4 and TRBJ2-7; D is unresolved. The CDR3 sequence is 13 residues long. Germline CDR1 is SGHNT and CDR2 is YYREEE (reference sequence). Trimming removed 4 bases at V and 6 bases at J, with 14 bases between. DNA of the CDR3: TGTGCCAGCAGCCTCCGTTCCGGCGGCGAGCAGTACTTC. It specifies CASSLRSGGEQYF. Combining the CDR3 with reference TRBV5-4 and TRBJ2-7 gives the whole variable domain ETGVTQSPTHLIKTRGQQVTLRCSSQSGHNTVSWYQQALGQGPQFIFQYYREEENGRGNFPPRFSGLQFPNYSSELNVNALELDDSALYLCASSLRSGGEQYFGPGTRLTVT.

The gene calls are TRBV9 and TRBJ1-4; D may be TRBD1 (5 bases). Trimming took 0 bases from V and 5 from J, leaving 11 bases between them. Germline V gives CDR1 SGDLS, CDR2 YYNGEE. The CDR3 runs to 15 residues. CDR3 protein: CASSVDRWGNEKLFF. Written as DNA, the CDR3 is TGTGCCAGCAGCGTAGACAGGTGGGGAAATGAAAAACTGTTTTTT.

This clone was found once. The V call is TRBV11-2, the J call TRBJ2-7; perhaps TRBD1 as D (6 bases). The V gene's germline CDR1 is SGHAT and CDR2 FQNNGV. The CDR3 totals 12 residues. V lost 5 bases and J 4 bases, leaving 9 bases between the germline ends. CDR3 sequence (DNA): TGTGCCAGCAGCCCAGGGGCTTACGAGCAGTACTTC. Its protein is CASSPGAYEQYF.

The DNA for the CDR3 is TGTGCCAGCAGCGCTTCCGTGGGAGTCGATGAGCAGTTCTTC. This translates into CASSASVGVDEQFF. This sequence joins TRBV9 and TRBJ2-1, with D tentatively TRBD2 (5 bases). There are 14 residues in the CDR3. V lost 3 bases, J lost 8 bases, and 15 bases lay in between. CDR1 is SGDLS and CDR2 is YYNGEE in the germline V gene.

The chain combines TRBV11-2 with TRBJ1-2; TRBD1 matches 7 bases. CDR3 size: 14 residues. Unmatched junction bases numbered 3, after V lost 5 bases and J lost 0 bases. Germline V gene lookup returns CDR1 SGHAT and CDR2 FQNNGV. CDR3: CASSRQGANYGYTF. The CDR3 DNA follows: TGTGCCAGCAGCCGACAGGGAGCTAACTATGGCTACACCTTC.

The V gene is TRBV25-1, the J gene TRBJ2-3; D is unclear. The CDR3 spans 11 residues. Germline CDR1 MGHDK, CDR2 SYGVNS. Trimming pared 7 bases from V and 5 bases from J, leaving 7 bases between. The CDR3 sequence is CASKQRDTQYF. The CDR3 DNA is TGTGCCAGCAAGCAGCGAGATACGCAGTATTTT. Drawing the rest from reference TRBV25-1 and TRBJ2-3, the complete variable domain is EADIYQTPRYLVIGTGKKITLECSQTMGHDKMYWYQQDPGMELHLIHYSYGVNSTEKGDLSSESTVSRIRTEHFPLTLESARPSHTSQYLCASKQRDTQYFGPGTRLTVL.

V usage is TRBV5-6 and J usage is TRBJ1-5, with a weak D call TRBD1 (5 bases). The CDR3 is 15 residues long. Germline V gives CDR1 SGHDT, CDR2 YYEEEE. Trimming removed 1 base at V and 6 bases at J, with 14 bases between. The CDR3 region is CASSLSQGTGQPQHF. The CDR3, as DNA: TGTGCCAGCAGCTTGAGTCAGGGTACGGGTCAGCCCCAGCATTTT.

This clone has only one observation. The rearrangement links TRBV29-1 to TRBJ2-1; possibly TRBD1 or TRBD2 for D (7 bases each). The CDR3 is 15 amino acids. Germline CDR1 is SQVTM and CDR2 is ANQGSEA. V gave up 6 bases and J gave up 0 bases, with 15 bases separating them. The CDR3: CSVGTASGSYNEQFF. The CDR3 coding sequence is TGCAGCGTGGGGACAGCTAGCGGCTCCTACAATGAGCAGTTCTTC.

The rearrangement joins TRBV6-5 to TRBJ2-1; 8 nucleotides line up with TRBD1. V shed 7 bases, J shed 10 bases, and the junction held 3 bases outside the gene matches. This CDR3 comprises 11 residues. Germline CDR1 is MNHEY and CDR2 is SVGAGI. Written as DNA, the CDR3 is TGTGCCAGCACAAGACAGGGGGAGCAGTTCTTC. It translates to CASTRQGEQFF.

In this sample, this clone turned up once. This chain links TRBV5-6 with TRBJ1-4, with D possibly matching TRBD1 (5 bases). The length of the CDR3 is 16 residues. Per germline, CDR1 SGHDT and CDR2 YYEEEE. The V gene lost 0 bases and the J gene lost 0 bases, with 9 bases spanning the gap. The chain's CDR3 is CASSLDRSATNEKLFF. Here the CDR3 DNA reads TGTGCCAGCAGCTTGGACAGGTCTGCAACTAATGAAAAACTGTTTTTT.

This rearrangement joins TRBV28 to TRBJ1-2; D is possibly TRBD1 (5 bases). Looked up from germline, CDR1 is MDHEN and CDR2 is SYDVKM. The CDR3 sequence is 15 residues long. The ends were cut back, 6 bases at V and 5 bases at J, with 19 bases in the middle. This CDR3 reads CASSRLVGGKYGYTF. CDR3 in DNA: TGTGCCAGCAGCAGACTCGTCGGGGGAAAGTATGGCTACACCTTC.

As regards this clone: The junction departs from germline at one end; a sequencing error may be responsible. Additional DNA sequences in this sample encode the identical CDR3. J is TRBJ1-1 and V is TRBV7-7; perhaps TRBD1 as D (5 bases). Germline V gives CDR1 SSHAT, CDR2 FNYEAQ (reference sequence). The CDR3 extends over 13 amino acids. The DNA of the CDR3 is TGTGCTAGCAGCCTACAGGTGAACACTGAAGCTTTCTTT. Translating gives CASSLQVNTEAFF.